This T cell receptor beta chain originates from a study of blood T cell repertoires in COVID-19. Study details: The cDNA or gDNA used as material had been derived from T cells, B-cell-depleted T cells, or PBMCs.

The method was immunoSEQ multiplex PCR; TCRdb's version includes in-frame clones alone and lacks a portion of them. The profile shows 210,000 or so clones, nearly 90% of them singletons. From germline, CDR1 is SGHVS and CDR2 FNYEAQ. The CDR3 contains 14 residues. V shed 0 bases, J shed 10 bases, and the junction held 1 base outside the gene matches. The rearrangement joins TRBV7-6 to TRBJ2-1; 12 bases match TRBD2. Input material: peripheral blood. The origin of this receptor is a woman aged 18-29 years who had recovered from COVID-19. CDR3 coding DNA: TGTGCCAGCAGCTTAGCCGGGACTAGCGGGGAGCAGTTCTTC. This translates into CASSLAGTSGEQFF.